The sequence of this T cell receptor (beta chain) was determined in a study of T-cell memory formation after mild COVID-19 (dated by TCRdb to 2020 to 2022). The study in broad terms: TCR sequence clusters from the two donors were largely donor specific. T-cell clones expanding and contracting after mild COVID-19 in a couple of donors were tracked by longitudinal TCRalpha and TCRbeta repertoire sequencing. Two young, previously healthy adult volunteers, one female and one male, were included in the cohort.

This clonotype has ten or more counts. Its antigen remains undetermined. Per-base qualities were not stored, and no clone one base away is much larger. The sequencer listed for this sample is Illumina NovaSeq 6000. Using 5'RACE with constant-segment primers, TCRalpha and TCRbeta cDNA libraries were constructed, with sample barcodes and unique molecular identifiers added in the process. Trizol reagent was used to extract RNA from every sample. Amplification of the libraries took two PCR steps, and the second step added a second sample barcode plus Illumina TruSeq adapters. Sequencing of libraries was performed on an Illumina NovaSeq with 2 x 150 bp paired-end reads. The original pipeline was this. Demultiplexing of reads and collapsing into UMI-guided consensus sequences were performed with migec v1.2.7. Using mixcr v2.1.11, UMI consensuses were aligned to TRA and TRB V and J templates and then assembled into clonotypes. Expanded or contracted clonotypes were those called significant by both edgeR and NoisET, with noise models trained on biological replicates. For edgeR calls, the thresholds were a false discovery rate-adjusted p below 0.01 and a log2 fold-change of 1. As an exploratory analysis of dynamics, max-normalized trajectories of the 1000 most abundant clonotypes were examined by PCA with hierarchical clustering. Separately sequenced CD4+ and CD8+ repertoires were used to assign the CD4 or CD8 phenotype of responding clones. TCRdb reanalyzed the raw reads on its own, using fastp at Q25 for trimming and MiXCR for clone calling, and kept in-frame beta chains. Every entry covers one CDR3 protein and lists the most common genes and DNA from its rows. For this entry, the V and J calls and clone size follow TCRdb and not the study's own pipeline. Counted in this sample were about 39,000 distinct CDR3 sequences; about 6.7% of them appeared once. The ten largest make up under 0.95% of the sample.

The paper's findings and limits, for the study overall: SARS-CoV-2 specificity was not confirmed for the second-wave clones peaking on day 37. The study included only a couple of mild cases, and larger cohorts that include severe cases with pre-infection samples were judged to be necessary. Clones contracting from day 15 to 85 had balanced CD4/CD8 phenotypes, while a second wave expanding from day 15 to 37 was biased towards CD4+. Contracting CD4+ clones appeared mostly in the CM and EM memory subsets, whereas CD8+ clones were enriched in EMRA. Some responding clones were detected in pre-infection memory, suggesting pre-existing cross-reactive memory T cells joined the SARS-CoV-2 response.

Ficoll-Paque density gradient centrifugation was used to isolate PBMCs. The CDR3 holds 14 amino acids from the cysteine to the phenylalanine. Of the read, only the CDR3 DNA is kept; its 42 bases are in frame from base 1. Trimming costs V 6 bases and J 7 bases, and their ends lie 19 bases apart. In this chain, TRBV12-3 or TRBV12-4 is recombined with TRBJ2-7; TRBD1 is possibly the D segment (6 matching bases). The sequence derives from an adult who had mild COVID-19 (a few samples of this study predate the infection). The sample titles of this study are shuffled in the database, so cell type and time point are left out. Sequenced: PBMCs or a T cell subset sorted from them (not recorded which). The CDR3 amino acid sequence is: CASRLDSTIGEQYF. The nucleotides read TGTGCCAGCAGACTGGACAGCACGATCGGTGAGCAGTACTTC.